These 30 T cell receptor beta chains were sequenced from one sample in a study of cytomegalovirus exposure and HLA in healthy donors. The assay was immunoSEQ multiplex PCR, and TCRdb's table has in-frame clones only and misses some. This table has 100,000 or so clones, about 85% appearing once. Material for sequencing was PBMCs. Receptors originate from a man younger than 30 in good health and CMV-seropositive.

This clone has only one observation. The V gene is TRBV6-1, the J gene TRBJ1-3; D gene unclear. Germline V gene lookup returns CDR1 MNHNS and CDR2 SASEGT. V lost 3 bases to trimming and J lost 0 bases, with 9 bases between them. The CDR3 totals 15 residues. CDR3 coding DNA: TGTGCCAGCAGTGATGAGGCGGGCTCTGGAAACACCATATATTTT. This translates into CASSDEAGSGNTIYF.

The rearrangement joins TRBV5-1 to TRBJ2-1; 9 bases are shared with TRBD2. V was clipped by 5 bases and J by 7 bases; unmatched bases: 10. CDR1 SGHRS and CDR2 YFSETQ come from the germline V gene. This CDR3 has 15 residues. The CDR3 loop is CASRVFSGSGNEQFF. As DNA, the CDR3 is TGCGCCAGCAGAGTCTTTAGCGGGAGTGGTAATGAGCAGTTCTTC.

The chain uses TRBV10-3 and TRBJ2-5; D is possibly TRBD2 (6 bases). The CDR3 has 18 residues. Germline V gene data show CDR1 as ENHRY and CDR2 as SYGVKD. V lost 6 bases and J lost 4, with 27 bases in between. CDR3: CAISPRRTELGGIETQYF. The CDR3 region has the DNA TGTGCCATCAGCCCGAGGCGGACGGAGTTAGGAGGGATAGAGACCCAGTACTTC.

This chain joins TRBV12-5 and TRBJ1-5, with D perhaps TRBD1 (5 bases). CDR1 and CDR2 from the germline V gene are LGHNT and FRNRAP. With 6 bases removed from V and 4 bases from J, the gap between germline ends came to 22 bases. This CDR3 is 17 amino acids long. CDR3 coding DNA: TGTGCTAGTGGATTACTGTCAGGTTTGGGGCCTAATCAGCCCCAGCATTTT. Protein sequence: CASGLLSGLGPNQPQHF.

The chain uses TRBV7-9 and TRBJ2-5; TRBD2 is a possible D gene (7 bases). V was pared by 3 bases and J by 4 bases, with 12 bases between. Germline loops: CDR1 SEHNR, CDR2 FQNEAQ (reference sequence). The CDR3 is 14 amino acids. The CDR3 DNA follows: TGTGCCAGCAGCTTCGGGGGGCCGAGAGAGACCCAGTACTTC. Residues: CASSFGGPRETQYF.

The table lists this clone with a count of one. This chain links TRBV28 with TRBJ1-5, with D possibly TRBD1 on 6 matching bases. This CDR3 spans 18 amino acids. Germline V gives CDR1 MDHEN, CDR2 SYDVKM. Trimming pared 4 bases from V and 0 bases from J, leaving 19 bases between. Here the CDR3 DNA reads TGTGCCAGCAGTTCAGGGATAGGGGGGGATTATAGCAATCAGCCCCAGCATTTT. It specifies CASSSGIGGDYSNQPQHF.

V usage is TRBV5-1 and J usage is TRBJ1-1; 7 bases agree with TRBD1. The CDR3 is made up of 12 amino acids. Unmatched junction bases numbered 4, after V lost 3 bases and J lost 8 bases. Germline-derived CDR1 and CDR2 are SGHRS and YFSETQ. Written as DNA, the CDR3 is TGCGCCAGCAGCTACCCGACAGGGGAAGCTTTCTTT. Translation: CASSYPTGEAFF.

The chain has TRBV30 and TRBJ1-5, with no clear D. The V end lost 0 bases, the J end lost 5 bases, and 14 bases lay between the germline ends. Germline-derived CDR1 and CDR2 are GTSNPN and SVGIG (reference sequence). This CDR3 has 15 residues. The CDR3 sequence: CAWSVRKGGDQPQHF. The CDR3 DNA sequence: TGTGCCTGGAGTGTAAGGAAGGGCGGGGATCAGCCCCAGCATTTT.

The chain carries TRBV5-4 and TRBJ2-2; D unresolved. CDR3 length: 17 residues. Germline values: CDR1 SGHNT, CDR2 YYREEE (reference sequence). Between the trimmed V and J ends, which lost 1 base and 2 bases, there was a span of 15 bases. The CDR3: CASSLTGGTLNTGELFF. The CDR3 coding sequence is TGTGCCAGCAGCTTGACCGGCGGAACCCTAAACACCGGGGAGCTGTTTTTT.

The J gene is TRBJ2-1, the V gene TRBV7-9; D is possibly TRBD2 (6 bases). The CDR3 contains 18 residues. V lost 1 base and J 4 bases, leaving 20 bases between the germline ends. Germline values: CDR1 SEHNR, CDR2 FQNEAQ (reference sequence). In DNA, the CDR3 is TGTGCCAGCAGCTTAGTCCTCGGAGGGCCCCGGTTGTACAATGAGCAGTTCTTC. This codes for CASSLVLGGPRLYNEQFF.

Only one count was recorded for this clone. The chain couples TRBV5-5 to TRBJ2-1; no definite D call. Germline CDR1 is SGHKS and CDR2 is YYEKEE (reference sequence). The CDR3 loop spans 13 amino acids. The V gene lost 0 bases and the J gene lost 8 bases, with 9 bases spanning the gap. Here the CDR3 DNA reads TGTGCCAGCAGCTTGGCTAGTTCGTATGAGCAGTTCTTC. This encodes CASSLASSYEQFF.

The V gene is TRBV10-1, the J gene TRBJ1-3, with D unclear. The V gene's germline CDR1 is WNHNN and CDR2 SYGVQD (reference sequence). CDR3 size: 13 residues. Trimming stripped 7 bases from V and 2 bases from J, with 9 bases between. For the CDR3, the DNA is TGCGCCAGCATGGCCGGGGCTGGAAACACCATATATTTT. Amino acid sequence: CASMAGAGNTIYF.

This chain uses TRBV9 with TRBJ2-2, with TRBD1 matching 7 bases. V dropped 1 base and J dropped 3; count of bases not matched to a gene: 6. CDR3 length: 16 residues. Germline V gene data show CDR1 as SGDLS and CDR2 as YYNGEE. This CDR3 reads CASSVNIGTDTGELFF. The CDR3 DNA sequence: TGTGCCAGCAGCGTAAACATCGGGACAGACACCGGGGAGCTGTTTTTT.

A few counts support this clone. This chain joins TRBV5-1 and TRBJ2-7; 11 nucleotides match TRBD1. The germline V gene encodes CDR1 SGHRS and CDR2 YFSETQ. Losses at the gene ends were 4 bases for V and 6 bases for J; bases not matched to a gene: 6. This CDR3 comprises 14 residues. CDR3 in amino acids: CASSPGQGAREQYF. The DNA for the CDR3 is TGCGCCAGCAGCCCTGGACAGGGGGCGCGCGAGCAGTACTTC.

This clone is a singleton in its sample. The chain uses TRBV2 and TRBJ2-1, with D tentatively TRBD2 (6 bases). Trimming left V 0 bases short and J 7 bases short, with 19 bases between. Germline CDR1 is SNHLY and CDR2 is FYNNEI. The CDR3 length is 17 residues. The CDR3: CASSEARGLSGTNEQFF. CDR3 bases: TGTGCCAGCAGTGAAGCGCGGGGACTTAGCGGTACAAATGAGCAGTTCTTC.

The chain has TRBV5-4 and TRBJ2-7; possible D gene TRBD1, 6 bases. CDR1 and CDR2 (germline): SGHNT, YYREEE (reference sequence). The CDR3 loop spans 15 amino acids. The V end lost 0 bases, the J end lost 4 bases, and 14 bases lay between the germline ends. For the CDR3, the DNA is TGTGCCAGCAGCTTGGGAACAGGGCTTGGGTACGAGCAGTACTTC. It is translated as CASSLGTGLGYEQYF.

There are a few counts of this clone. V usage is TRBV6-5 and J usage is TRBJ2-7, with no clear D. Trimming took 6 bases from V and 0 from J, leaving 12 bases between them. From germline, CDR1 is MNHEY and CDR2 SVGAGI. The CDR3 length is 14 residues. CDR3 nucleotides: TGTGCCAGCAGACGCAACGGTCCCTCCTACGAGCAGTACTTC. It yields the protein CASRRNGPSYEQYF.

CDR3 sequence: CASSEGTSGRTDTQYF. The CDR3 DNA reads TGTGCCAGCAGTGAAGGGACTAGCGGGAGAACAGATACGCAGTATTTT. The rearrangement uses TRBV2 and TRBJ2-3, with TRBD2 identical over 13 bases. The V gene end was trimmed by 1 base and the J gene end by 3 bases; junction bases not matched to a gene: 1. Per the germline V gene, CDR1 is SNHLY and CDR2 is FYNNEI. The CDR3 totals 16 residues.

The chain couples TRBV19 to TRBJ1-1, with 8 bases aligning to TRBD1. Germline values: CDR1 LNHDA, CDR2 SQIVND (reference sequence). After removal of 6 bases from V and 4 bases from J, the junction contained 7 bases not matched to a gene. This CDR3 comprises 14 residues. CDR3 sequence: CASSTDRELTEAFF. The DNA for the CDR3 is TGTGCCAGTAGCACGGACAGGGAACTCACTGAAGCTTTCTTT.

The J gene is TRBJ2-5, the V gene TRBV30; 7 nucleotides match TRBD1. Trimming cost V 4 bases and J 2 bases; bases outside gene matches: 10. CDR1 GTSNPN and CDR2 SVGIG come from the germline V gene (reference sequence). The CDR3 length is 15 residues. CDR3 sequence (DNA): TGTGCCTGGACCCTACTTAAGGGACAGCAAGAGACCCAGTACTTC. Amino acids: CAWTLLKGQQETQYF. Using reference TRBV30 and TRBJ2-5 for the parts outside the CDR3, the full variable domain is SQTIHQWPATLVQPVGSPLSLECTVEGTSNPNLYWYRQAAGRGLQLLFYSVGIGQISSEVPQNLSASRPQDRQFILSSKKLLLSDSGFYLCAWTLLKGQQETQYFGPGTRLLVL.

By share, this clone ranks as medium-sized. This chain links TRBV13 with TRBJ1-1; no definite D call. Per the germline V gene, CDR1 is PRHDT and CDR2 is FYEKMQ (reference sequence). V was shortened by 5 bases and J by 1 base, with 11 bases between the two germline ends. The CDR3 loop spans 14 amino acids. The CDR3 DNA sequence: TGTGCCAGCAGCCCAGGAGGATCGAACACTGAAGCTTTCTTT. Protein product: CASSPGGSNTEAFF.

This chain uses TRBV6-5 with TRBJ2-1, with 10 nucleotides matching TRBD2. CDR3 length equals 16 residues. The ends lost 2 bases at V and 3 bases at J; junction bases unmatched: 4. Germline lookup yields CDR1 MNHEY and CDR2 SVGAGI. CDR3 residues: CASSYLTSGFYNEQFF. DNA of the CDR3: TGTGCCAGCAGTTACCTGACTAGCGGGTTCTACAATGAGCAGTTCTTC.

CDR3 nucleotides: TGTGCCAGCAGCCAACTAGCGGGAGGGCACACAGATACGCAGTATTTT. It specifies CASSQLAGGHTDTQYF. The rearrangement joins TRBV7-3 to TRBJ2-3, with 13 bases identical to TRBD2. Germline V gene lookup returns CDR1 SGHTA and CDR2 FQGTGA. The ends lost 5 bases at V and 2 bases at J; junction bases unmatched: 4. The CDR3 runs 16 residues.

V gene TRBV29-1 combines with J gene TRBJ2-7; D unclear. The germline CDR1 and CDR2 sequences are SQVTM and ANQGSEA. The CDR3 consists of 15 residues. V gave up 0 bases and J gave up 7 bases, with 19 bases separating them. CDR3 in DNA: TGCAGCGTTGAAGAAAGCCTAACCCCTTACAGAGAGCAGTACTTC. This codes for CSVEESLTPYREQYF.

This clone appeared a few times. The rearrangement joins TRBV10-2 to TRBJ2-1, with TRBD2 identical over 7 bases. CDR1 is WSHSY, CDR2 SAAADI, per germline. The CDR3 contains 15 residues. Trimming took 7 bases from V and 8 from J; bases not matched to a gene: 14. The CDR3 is CASTSSGPPVDEQFF. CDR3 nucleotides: TGCGCCAGCACTTCTAGCGGCCCCCCGGTGGATGAGCAGTTCTTC.

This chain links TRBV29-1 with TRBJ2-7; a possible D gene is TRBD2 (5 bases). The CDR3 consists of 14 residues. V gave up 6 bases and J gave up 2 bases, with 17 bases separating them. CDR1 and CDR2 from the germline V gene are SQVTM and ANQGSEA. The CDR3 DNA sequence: TGCAGCGTGAGACCAGCCCGGGGAACCTACGAGCAGTACTTC. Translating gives CSVRPARGTYEQYF.

For the CDR3, the DNA is TGTGCCAGCGCGTCGGACAGGGAGAACACTGAAGCTTTCTTT. Translating gives CASASDRENTEAFF. The chain combines TRBV27 with TRBJ1-1; 8 bases align to TRBD1. The germline V gene has CDR1 MNHEY and CDR2 SMNVEV (reference sequence). The length of the CDR3 is 14 residues. After removal of 8 bases from V and 1 base from J, the junction contained 6 bases not matched to a gene.

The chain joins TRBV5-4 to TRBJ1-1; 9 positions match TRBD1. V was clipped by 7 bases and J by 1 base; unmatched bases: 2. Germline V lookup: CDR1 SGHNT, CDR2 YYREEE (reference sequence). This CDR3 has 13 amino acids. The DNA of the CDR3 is TGTGCCAGCGTGGACAGGGGGAACACTGAAGCTTTCTTT. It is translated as CASVDRGNTEAFF.

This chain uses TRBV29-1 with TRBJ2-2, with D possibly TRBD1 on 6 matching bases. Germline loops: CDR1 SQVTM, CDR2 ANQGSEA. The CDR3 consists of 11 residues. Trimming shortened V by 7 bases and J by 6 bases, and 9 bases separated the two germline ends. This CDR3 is CSAQGPGELFF. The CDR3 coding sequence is TGCAGCGCCCAGGGGCCCGGGGAGCTGTTTTTT.

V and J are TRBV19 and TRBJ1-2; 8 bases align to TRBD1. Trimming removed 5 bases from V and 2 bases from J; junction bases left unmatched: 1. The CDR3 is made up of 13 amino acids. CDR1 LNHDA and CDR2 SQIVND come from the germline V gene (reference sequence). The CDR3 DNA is TGTGCCAGTAGTCCAGGGGGCAACTATGGCTACACCTTC. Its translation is CASSPGGNYGYTF.